This T cell receptor (beta chain) was captured by sequencing in a study of blood T cell repertoires in COVID-19 (dated by TCRdb to 2018 to 2021). Regarding the study in general: Collaborator samples came from the United States, Italy and Spain and covered acute and convalescent phases of COVID-19. Where available, HLA class I and class II types were taken from metadata supplied by the sample provider and were not determined by assay-based typing. The sample metadata nearly always contained a de-identified subject ID, COVID-19 status, age in years and sex. The samples were drawn from the first 160 participants of the ongoing ImmuneRACE study and from 1,254 subjects provided by 6 global collaborators. Subjects who had been exposed to COVID-19, were actively infected with it, or had recovered from it provided the deeply sampled blood TCRbeta repertoires that made up the dataset. The prospective study material was composed of cDNA or gDNA derived from T cells, B-cell-depleted T cells, or PBMCs. The repertoires were released in a freely available public database meant as a resource for research on the immune response to SARS-CoV-2.

The CDR3 runs 14 amino acids, cysteine and phenylalanine included. The read is trimmed to its CDR3 DNA, 42 bases read in frame from base 1. The V and J ends are trimmed by 2 bases and 10 bases, leaving 17 bases between them. CDR1 and CDR2 were assigned from the germline V gene as MNHEY and SVGAGI. In Seattle, one collaborating source enrolled patients while the infection was active and tracked those patients longitudinally over the course of disease. The collaborating institutions used their own protocols to collect whole blood in K2EDTA tubes. Collaborator samples were shipped for TCRbeta analysis as frozen whole blood, isolated PBMCs, or DNA extracted from either sample type. TCRbeta CDR3 regions were amplified from genomic DNA by means of the immunoSEQ Assay, a bias-controlled multiplex PCR. The authors' pipeline ran thus. Within the assay, amplification of reference gene primers was used to estimate how many nucleated cells each sample contained. To quantify the absolute abundance of each unique TCRbeta CDR3 rearrangement, sequence reads were collapsed and filtered. For each sample, productive Simpson clonality was calculated as the square root of Simpson's diversity index over productive rearrangements. In its TCRdb copy, this immuneACCESS table keeps in-frame sequences only and misses some clones. Where compared with another copy, unresolved V genes explain less than half of these, and the others have no known cause. V, J and clone size are taken as reported in that table, and D and trimming were inferred from the DNA itself. The sample table lists approximately 300,000 clones, approximately 85% of them with a count of one. Approximately 0.94% of the sample belongs to the ten largest clones.

This clone was recorded a few times. Its binding antigen is unknown. No base qualities exist here, and no much larger clone lies one base off it. Study-wide conclusions, independent of this receptor: How much clinical and demographic metadata was included differed by source and by participant, and the metadata was provided uncurated.

Recombination linked TRBV6-5 to TRBJ1-2; the D region possibly corresponds to TRBD1 (5 bases align). The sample taken for sequencing was peripheral blood. This receptor was obtained from a human donor with COVID-19, enrolled during active disease. The donor label of this sample is uncertain. The sequenced DNA: TGTGCCAGCAGTTACACGAGACACAGGATAAACTACACCTTC. Its coded protein is CASSYTRHRINYTF.